This is a list of T cell receptor beta chains from one sample in a study of control samples from healthy donors and cancer patients. TCRdb's copy holds only in-frame clones and misses some; the assay was immunoSEQ multiplex PCR. The repertoire holds about 73,000 clones, with roughly 87% as singletons. The sequencing sample was made of blood. These receptors all stem from a woman aged 45-65 years in good health. Each CDR3 is given with its conserved first and last residue. A D gene is named only where the DNA matches it firmly. Some rows mark clone size as missing; the rest say once, few, many or name a class of expanded clone.

clone_size	v_call	d_call	j_call	cdr3_nt	cdr3_aa
once	TRBV6-5	.	TRBJ1-2	TGTGCCAGCACCGGAGGCGGAGCTAGGGGCTACACCTTC	CASTGGGARGYTF
once	TRBV24-1	.	TRBJ2-3	TGTGCCACCAGTGATTTGCGAGATACGCAGTATTTT	CATSDLRDTQYF
few	TRBV5-4	.	TRBJ1-1	TGTGCCAGCAGCTTGCCGTCCGGGGTTACTGAAGCTTTCTTT	CASSLPSGVTEAFF
.	TRBV6-5	.	TRBJ2-5	TGTGCCAGCAGTATAAAGACCCAGTACTTC	CASSIKTQYF
.	TRBV7-6	.	TRBJ2-7	TGTGCCAGCAGCTCGCGAAGGGGGGGGACCTCCTACGAGCAGTACTTC	CASSSRRGGTSYEQYF
.	TRBV28	.	TRBJ2-1	TGTGCCAGCAGTCCGGAGGGCAGGGATGACTACCCAGGTGAGCAGTTCTTC	CASSPEGRDDYPGEQFF
.	TRBV28	TRBD1	TRBJ1-1	TGTGCCAGCAGTTCCTCCGGGACAGGGGCCGCTGAAGCTTTCTTT	CASSSSGTGAAEAFF
.	TRBV28	.	TRBJ2-3	TGTGCCAGCAGTTTATGGGGAGTAACGACAGATACGCAGTATTTT	CASSLWGVTTDTQYF
.	TRBV19	TRBD1	TRBJ1-5	TGTGCCAGTAGTCGGGACAGGGGGGTCGGGCAGCCCCAGCATTTT	CASSRDRGVGQPQHF
.	TRBV27	.	TRBJ1-4	TGTGCCAGCAGTCGAGGGGGGACTGCTAATGAAAAACTGTTTTTT	CASSRGGTANEKLFF
.	TRBV11-3	.	TRBJ2-3	TGTGCCAGCAGCTTTGGGGAAGATACGCAGTATTTT	CASSFGEDTQYF
.	TRBV5-1	.	TRBJ2-1	TGCGCCAGCAGCTTGAATTACAATGAGCAGTTCTTC	CASSLNYNEQFF
few	TRBV7-6	TRBD2	TRBJ2-1	TGTGCCAGCAGCTCAGTTATGACTAGCGGGAGTGGGAATGAGCAGTTCTTC	CASSSVMTSGSGNEQFF
.	TRBV10-3	TRBD2	TRBJ2-1	TGTGCCATCAGTGACGGACTAGCGGGAGGGCCTGATGAGCAGTTCTTC	CAISDGLAGGPDEQFF
.	TRBV15	.	TRBJ1-6	TGTGCCACCAGCAGACCGACAGGCGCGTATAATTCACCCCTCCACTTT	CATSRPTGAYNSPLHF
few	TRBV7-9	TRBD2	TRBJ2-1	TGTGCCAGCAGCTTACTAGCGGGACCATACAATGAGCAGTTCTTC	CASSLLAGPYNEQFF
.	TRBV18	.	TRBJ2-1	TGTGCCAGCTCACCACCGGCGGGCGAACGGTTCTTC	CASSPPAGERFF
.	TRBV9	.	TRBJ2-5	TGTGCCAGCAGCGTAGTGGGGGAGTCAGAGACCCAGTACTTC	CASSVVGESETQYF
once	TRBV7-2	.	TRBJ2-2	TGTGCCAGCAGCTTAGAGGCGAACACCGGGGAGCTGTTTTTT	CASSLEANTGELFF
few	TRBV5-6	.	TRBJ1-2	TGTGCCAGCAGCTTTGGCAGCTATGGCTACACCTTC	CASSFGSYGYTF
.	TRBV7-8	TRBD1	TRBJ1-5	TGTGCCAGCAGCTATCAGGGGGCGGGTGGGGAGCCCCAGCATTTT	CASSYQGAGGEPQHF
.	TRBV14	TRBD2	TRBJ2-1	TGTGCCAGCAGCCCCGCTAACGGGAGGCCATTTCTCAATGAGCAGTTCTTC	CASSPANGRPFLNEQFF
.	TRBV6-6	.	TRBJ1-5	TGTGCCAGCGGAAACAGGGTGCGGCAGCCCCAGCATTTT	CASGNRVRQPQHF
.	TRBV5-6	TRBD2	TRBJ2-7	TGTGCCAGCAGCATCCTGTCCGGGAGGGCAACCTACGAGCAGTACTTC	CASSILSGRATYEQYF
.	TRBV3-1/TRBV3-2	.	TRBJ2-3	TGTGCCAGCATAGGAGCAGATACGCAGTATTTT	CASIGADTQYF
.	TRBV6-1	.	TRBJ2-5	TGTGCCAGCAGTCCCGGTAACCCCGAGACCCAGTACTTC	CASSPGNPETQYF
.	TRBV2	TRBD2	TRBJ2-7	TGTGCCAGCAGTGATCCTTTTAGCGGGAGCTCCTACGAGCAGTACTTC	CASSDPFSGSSYEQYF
.	TRBV10-3	.	TRBJ2-7	TGTGCCATCAGTGAGACTAACTACGAGCAGTACTTC	CAISETNYEQYF
.	TRBV12-5	.	TRBJ1-1	TGTGCTAGTGGTTCCGAGCGGTCAGGGTTCACTGAAGCTTTCTTT	CASGSERSGFTEAFF
.	TRBV28	.	TRBJ1-2	TGTGCCAGCATAGGCGGGATTGCCGTTGGTGGCTACACCTTC	CASIGGIAVGGYTF
.	TRBV5-1	.	TRBJ1-3	TGCGCCAGCAGGGCAGAGGCCGGAAACACCATATATTTT	CASRAEAGNTIYF
.	TRBV4-1	.	TRBJ1-5	TGCGCCAGCAGCCAAGGCGGCCCACCCCAGCATTTT	CASSQGGPPQHF
.	TRBV19	TRBD2	TRBJ2-2	TGTGCCAGTAGTATACGGGGGGCGAACACCGGGGAGCTGTTTTTT	CASSIRGANTGELFF
few	TRBV7-9	.	TRBJ2-6	TGTGCCAGCAGCTCCCGGGCAGCCAGGCCTAACTCTGGGGCCAACGTCCTGACTTTC	CASSSRAARPNSGANVLTF
.	TRBV12-3/TRBV12-4	.	TRBJ1-2	TGTGCCAGCAGTTTGGCAGGGAACTATGGCTACACCTTC	CASSLAGNYGYTF
.	TRBV19	TRBD2	TRBJ2-5	TGTGCCAGTAGTATCCCCCCGGGACTAGCGGGAGGGCCCGGAGAGACCCAGTACTTC	CASSIPPGLAGGPGETQYF
.	TRBV9	TRBD1	TRBJ1-5	TGTGCCAGCAGCGTAGGGCAGGGGGCGAATCAGCCCCAGCATTTT	CASSVGQGANQPQHF
.	TRBV12-3/TRBV12-4	.	TRBJ2-7	TGTGCCAGCATCCGGGACGGCCTCTACGAGCAGTACTTC	CASIRDGLYEQYF
.	TRBV19	.	TRBJ2-5	TGTGCCAGTACCGATGGGGGAGACCGGGAGAGAGAGACCCAGTACTTC	CASTDGGDRERETQYF
.	TRBV7-3	.	TRBJ2-5	TGTGCCAGCAGCCGGAGAGGGGAGAAGCAAGAGACCCAGTACTTC	CASSRRGEKQETQYF
.	TRBV18	TRBD1	TRBJ1-2	TGTGCCAGCTCACCCACGACAGGGGCGGACTATGGCCACACCTTC	CASSPTTGADYGHTF
few	TRBV12-5	.	TRBJ2-1	TGTGCTAGTGGTCACGGAGGCAATGAGCAGTTCTTC	CASGHGGNEQFF
.	TRBV29-1	TRBD2	TRBJ2-1	TGCAGCGTTGCGGGAGGGCCGAATCCTGAGCAGTTCTTC	CSVAGGPNPEQFF